A single sample gave rise to the 7 T cell receptor beta chains below, sequenced in a study of beta chain features in type 1 diabetes. Whole-study findings and limits: Shorter TCRB CDR3s, moderately but significantly so, marked every one of the four CD4+ subsets in Type 1 diabetes patients.

The study reverse transcribed the entire isolated RNA, so it sequenced expressed TCRB transcripts. Generated by immunoSEQ multiplex PCR, the TCRdb table keeps only in-frame clones and is missing some. The repertoire holds around 690,000 clones, around 11% seen once, with more than 0.1% in the top ten. The antigens of these receptors remain unknown. The sequencing input was naive CD4+ T cells from blood. The receptors originated from a man younger than 40 with type 1 diabetes.

A few counts support this clone. This chain uses TRBV25-1 with TRBJ2-7; 10 bases align to TRBD1. The junction had 10 bases not matched to a gene; V was cut back by 3 bases and J by 2 bases. Germline V lookup: CDR1 MGHDK, CDR2 SYGVNS. This CDR3 has 17 residues. CDR3 in DNA: TGTGCCAGCAGTGACCCGGACAGGGGGTACCCTGCCTACGAGCAGTACTTC. Protein product: CASSDPDRGYPAYEQYF.

CDR3: CASSASPGTVPRSSYNEQFF. CDR3 bases: TGTGCCAGCAGCGCAAGTCCCGGGACAGTACCCAGGAGCTCCTACAATGAGCAGTTCTTC. The rearrangement joins TRBV9 to TRBJ2-1, with TRBD1 matching 7 bases. The junction had 18 bases not matched to a gene; V was cut back by 3 bases and J by 0 bases. Germline lookup yields CDR1 SGDLS and CDR2 YYNGEE. This CDR3 is built from 20 residues.

The chain couples TRBV15 to TRBJ1-3, with D possibly matching TRBD1 (6 bases). CDR3 length: 18 residues. The V gene lost 4 bases and the J gene lost 1 base, with 20 bases spanning the gap. The germline V gene encodes CDR1 LNHNV and CDR2 YYDKDF (reference sequence). The CDR3 DNA follows: TGTGCCACCAGCATCACCTCGAAGGGACACCTTTCTGGAAACACCATATATTTT. Translating gives CATSITSKGHLSGNTIYF.

This clone was counted only a few times. The V and J genes are TRBV7-6 and TRBJ1-6; D is ambiguous. V was shortened by 1 base and J by 8 bases, with 6 bases between the two germline ends. Germline-derived CDR1 and CDR2 are SGHVS and FNYEAQ. CDR3 length equals 13 residues. The CDR3 DNA reads TGTGCCAGCAGCTTAGAAGCAGATTCACCCCTCCACTTT. Protein product: CASSLEADSPLHF. The whole variable domain, remainder taken from reference TRBV7-6 and TRBJ1-6, is GAGVSQSPRYKVTKRGQDVALRCDPISGHVSLYWYRQALGQGPEFLTYFNYEAQQDKSGLPNDRFSAERPEGSISTLTIQRTEQRDSAMYRCASSLEADSPLHFGNGTRLTVT.

This chain joins TRBV7-9 and TRBJ1-1; the D is unclear. The CDR3 sequence is 13 residues long. V was pared by 3 bases and J by 3 bases, with 8 bases between. From germline, CDR1 is SEHNR and CDR2 FQNEAQ (reference sequence). The CDR3 DNA reads as TGTGCCAGCAGCTTCTCCGGAGACACTGAAGCTTTCTTT. Its protein product is CASSFSGDTEAFF.

The genes are TRBV12-5 and TRBJ1-5; D call uncertain. CDR3 length equals 16 residues. Germline V lookup: CDR1 LGHNT, CDR2 FRNRAP. Trimming stripped 1 base from V and 0 bases from J, with 10 bases between. The CDR3 region is CASGLGREYSNQPQHF. DNA for the CDR3: TGTGCTAGTGGTTTGGGTAGGGAATATAGCAATCAGCCCCAGCATTTT.

This clone has a handful of counts. The V call is TRBV14, the J call TRBJ1-2; unclear D gene. The germline V gene has CDR1 SGHDN and CDR2 FVKESK. V was pared by 1 base and J by 12 bases, with 15 bases between. The CDR3 consists of 13 residues. CDR3 DNA: TGTGCCAGCAGCCAAGGGCCGATTGGGGTTAACACCTTC. This codes for CASSQGPIGVNTF.